These 9 T cell receptor beta chains were all obtained from the same sample, sequenced in a study of response to subunit inactivated influenza vaccine. TCRdb fed the RT-PCR reads into MiXCR, producing one record per CDR3 protein. The sample includes hundreds of thousands of distinct CDR3 sequences, roughly 22% of them seen just once. The sequencing here drew on PBMCs from blood, taken less than 22 months after vaccination. Source of these receptors: a man between 50 and 75 years old who received an inactivated influenza vaccine.

There are a few counts of this clonotype. The chain employs TRBV7-9 and TRBJ1-4, with D possibly matching TRBD1 (5 bases). Per the germline V gene, CDR1 is SEHNR and CDR2 is FQNEAQ (reference sequence). Deletions cut 8 bases from V and 10 bases from J, with 14 bases between. There are 12 residues in the CDR3. The CDR3 loop is CASRTMGGKLFF. The CDR3 DNA reads as TGTGCCAGCCGGACAATGGGTGGAAAACTGTTTTTT.

CDR3 sequence: CASSLGQGPGTEAFF. The CDR3, as DNA: TGTGCCAGCAGCTTAGGCCAGGGGCCGGGTACTGAAGCTTTCTTT. The rearrangement joins TRBV7-9 to TRBJ1-1; D may be TRBD1 (6 bases). V lost 1 base and J 5 bases, leaving 14 bases between the germline ends. The CDR3 consists of 15 residues. CDR1 and CDR2 from the germline V gene are SEHNR and FQNEAQ (reference sequence).

In its sample, this clonotype was seen a few times. The chain has TRBV5-1 and TRBJ2-3; D remains unclear. The CDR3 sequence is 12 residues long. CDR1 and CDR2 (germline): SGHRS, YFSETQ. Between the trimmed V and J ends, which lost 0 bases and 8 bases, there was a span of 7 bases. The CDR3 sequence: CASSLGAGTQYF. Written as DNA, the CDR3 is TGCGCCAGCAGCTTGGGGGCCGGTACGCAGTATTTT.

The chain couples TRBV27 to TRBJ1-2; 10 positions agree with TRBD1. CDR3 length equals 15 residues. V lost 3 bases to trimming and J lost 7 bases; unmatched junction nucleotides: 8. Germline V gives CDR1 MNHEY, CDR2 SMNVEV (reference sequence). The CDR3, as DNA: TGTGCCAGCAGTTTCCCAGGACAGGGGGGAAGTGGCTACACCTTC. This sequence encodes CASSFPGQGGSGYTF.

This clonotype was counted at least ten times. The CDR3 DNA reads TGTGCCAGCAGCCCCGGGACGGAGAATGAAAAACTGTTTTTT. It encodes CASSPGTENEKLFF. This sequence joins TRBV5-6 and TRBJ1-4, with TRBD1 as a possible D gene (5 bases). Per germline, CDR1 SGHDT and CDR2 YYEEEE. Trimming pared 4 bases from V and 5 bases from J, leaving 12 bases between. CDR3 length: 14 residues.

This clonotype turned up a few times. This chain connects TRBV3-1 to TRBJ1-2; no clear D. Per germline, CDR1 LGHDT and CDR2 YNNKEL (reference sequence). Trimming removed 4 bases at V and 4 bases at J, with 10 bases between. The CDR3 length is 13 residues. The CDR3 DNA sequence: TGTGCCAGCAGCCTGTCAGCTCGCTATGGCTACACCTTC. Protein product: CASSLSARYGYTF. The full variable domain, in which reference TRBV3-1 and TRBJ1-2 provide the parts outside the CDR3, is DTAVSQTPKYLVTQMGNDKSIKCEQNLGHDTMYWYKQDSKKFLKIMFSYNNKELIINETVPNRFSPKSPDKAHLNLHINSLELGDSAVYFCASSLSARYGYTFGSGTRLTVV.

The chain joins TRBV20-1 to TRBJ2-7; 8 bases agree with TRBD1. This CDR3 region has 13 residues. CDR1 and CDR2 (germline): DFQATT, SNEGSKA (reference sequence). The V gene end was trimmed by 8 bases and the J gene end by 4 bases; junction bases not matched to a gene: 10. This CDR3 is CSTPGGALYEQYF. DNA of the CDR3: TGCAGTACCCCAGGGGGCGCATTGTACGAGCAGTACTTC.

This clonotype was counted only a few times. The chain combines TRBV28 with TRBJ1-1; D perhaps matches TRBD1 (5 bases). The CDR3 loop spans 13 amino acids. V lost 9 bases and J 1 base, leaving 12 bases between the germline ends. Germline V CDR1 and CDR2: MDHEN, SYDVKM. In nucleotides, the CDR3 is TGTGCCAGTCCGGGGCCCCCGAACACTGAAGCTTTCTTT. It is translated as CASPGPPNTEAFF.

This clonotype was seen a few times. The chain has TRBV15 and TRBJ2-5, with a tentative D call TRBD2 (5 bases). Germline V gene lookup returns CDR1 LNHNV and CDR2 YYDKDF (reference sequence). V was trimmed by 0 bases and J by 4 bases, leaving 12 bases between them. The CDR3 loop spans 15 amino acids. The DNA for the CDR3 is TGTGCCACCAGCAGAGATCTGGGAGTAGGAGAGACCCAGTACTTC. Protein: CATSRDLGVGETQYF.